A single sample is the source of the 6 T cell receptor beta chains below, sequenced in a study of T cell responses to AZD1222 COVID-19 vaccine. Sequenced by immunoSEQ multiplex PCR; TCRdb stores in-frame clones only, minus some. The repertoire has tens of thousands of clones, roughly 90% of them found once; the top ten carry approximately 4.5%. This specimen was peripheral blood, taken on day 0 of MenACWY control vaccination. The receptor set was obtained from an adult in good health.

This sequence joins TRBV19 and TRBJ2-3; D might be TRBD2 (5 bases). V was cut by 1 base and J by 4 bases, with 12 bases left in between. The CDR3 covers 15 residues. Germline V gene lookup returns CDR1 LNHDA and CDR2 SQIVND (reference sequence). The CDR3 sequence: CASSIGLGEADTQYF. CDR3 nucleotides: TGTGCCAGTAGTATAGGCTTGGGAGAGGCAGATACGCAGTATTTT.

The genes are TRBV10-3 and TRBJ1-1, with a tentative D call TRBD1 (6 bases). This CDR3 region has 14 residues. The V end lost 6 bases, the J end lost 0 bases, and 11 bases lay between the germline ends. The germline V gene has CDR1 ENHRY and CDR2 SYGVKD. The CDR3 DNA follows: TGTGCCATCAGGAGGGGGGTTATGAACACTGAAGCTTTCTTT. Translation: CAIRRGVMNTEAFF.

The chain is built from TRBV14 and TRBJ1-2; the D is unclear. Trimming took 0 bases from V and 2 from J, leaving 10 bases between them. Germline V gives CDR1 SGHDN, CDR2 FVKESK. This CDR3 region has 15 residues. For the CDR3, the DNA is TGTGCCAGCAGCCAAGAGAGGAGGGAAAACTATGGCTACACCTTC. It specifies CASSQERRENYGYTF.

The CDR3 nucleotides are TGTGCCAGCAGTTACACCCTAGGGGGTGGCACTGAAGCTTTCTTT. It encodes CASSYTLGGGTEAFF. The chain links TRBV6-6 to TRBJ1-1; the D gene is possibly TRBD1 (6 bases). Germline values: CDR1 MNHNY, CDR2 SVGAGI (reference sequence). The CDR3 has 15 residues. V was pared by 2 bases and J by 4 bases, with 14 bases between.

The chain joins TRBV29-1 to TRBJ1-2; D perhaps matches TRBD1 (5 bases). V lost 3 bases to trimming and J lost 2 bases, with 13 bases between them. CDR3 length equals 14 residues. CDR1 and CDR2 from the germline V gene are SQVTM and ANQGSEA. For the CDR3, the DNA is TGCAGCGTTGAGGGTGTGGGGCGCAACTATGGCTACACCTTC. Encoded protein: CSVEGVGRNYGYTF.

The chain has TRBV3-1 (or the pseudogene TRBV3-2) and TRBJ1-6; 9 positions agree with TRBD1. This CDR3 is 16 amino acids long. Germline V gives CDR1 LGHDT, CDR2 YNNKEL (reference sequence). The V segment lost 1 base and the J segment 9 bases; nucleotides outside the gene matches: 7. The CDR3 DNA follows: TGTGCCAGCAGCCAAGGCCGTAGACAGGGGGGTTCACCCCTCCACTTT. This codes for CASSQGRRQGGSPLHF.